Listed here are 30 T cell receptor beta chains from one sample, sequenced in a study of shared clonotypes between healthy human individuals. Profiling relied on immunoSEQ multiplex PCR, and the TCRdb table lists in-frame clones only, not all of them. The sample includes a few million clones, around 93% of them seen just once. Sequenced: naive CD4+ T cells from PBMCs. As to subset: CD45RA+ positively selected. The source is a man between 18 and 29 years old in good health. Some clones in this sample may be carry-over from other donors' samples.

The CDR3, as DNA: TGTGCCAGCACCCGATGGAGCACGGGACAGACTGAAGCTTTCTTT. This gives the protein CASTRWSTGQTEAFF. The genes are TRBV6-5 and TRBJ1-1; TRBD1 matches 7 bases. The CDR3 has 15 residues. Trimming took 7 bases from V and 5 from J; bases not matched to a gene: 13. Germline loops: CDR1 MNHEY, CDR2 SVGAGI.

The genes are TRBV7-6 and TRBJ2-1, with D perhaps matching TRBD2 (6 bases). Per the germline V gene, CDR1 is SGHVS and CDR2 is FNYEAQ. The CDR3 spans 12 residues. V shed 1 base and J shed 10 bases, with 8 bases lying between them. The CDR3 spells CASSLGLAEQFF. The CDR3, as DNA: TGTGCCAGCAGCTTAGGCCTAGCGGAGCAGTTCTTC.

V gene TRBV28 combines with J gene TRBJ2-7; D is unclear. Trimming removed 6 bases at V and 3 bases at J, with 15 bases between. The CDR3 has 14 residues. Germline CDR1 MDHEN, CDR2 SYDVKM. The CDR3 here is CASRPAGFVYEQYF. CDR3 bases: TGTGCCAGCAGGCCGGCTGGGTTCGTCTACGAGCAGTACTTC.

The rearrangement links TRBV7-2 to TRBJ2-3; D call uncertain. Germline V gene sequence: CDR1 SGHTA, CDR2 FQGNSA. V lost 1 base to trimming and J lost 14 bases, with 13 bases between them. The CDR3 extends over 12 amino acids. The DNA of the CDR3 is TGTGCCAGCAGCTTAGTTCGGCCCCCCGGGTATTTT. Protein sequence: CASSLVRPPGYF.

This chain uses TRBV30 with TRBJ2-7; D is possibly TRBD1 (6 bases). CDR1 and CDR2 from the germline V gene are GTSNPN and SVGIG (reference sequence). This CDR3 comprises 14 residues. V lost 3 bases and J lost 2, with 14 bases in between. CDR3 loop: CAWRTTGTTYEQYF. CDR3 nucleotide sequence: TGTGCCTGGAGGACGACAGGTACCACCTACGAGCAGTACTTC.

The rearrangement uses TRBV30 and TRBJ2-5; D possibly corresponds to TRBD2 (5 bases). The end of the DNA is better explained by TRBJ2-7, so the J call may be wrong. The CDR3 loop spans 13 amino acids. The germline gives CDR1 GTSNPN, CDR2 SVGIG (reference sequence). CDR3 DNA: TGTGCCTGGAGTCCTACGGGGATTGCCGAGCAGTACTTC. Translating it yields CAWSPTGIAEQYF.

The chain couples TRBV9 to TRBJ2-7; D is uncertain. Germline V gives CDR1 SGDLS, CDR2 YYNGEE. The CDR3 consists of 12 residues. With 3 bases removed from V and 10 bases from J, the gap between germline ends came to 14 bases. The CDR3 reads CASSAGMGNQYF. The CDR3 DNA follows: TGTGCCAGCAGCGCCGGAATGGGGAACCAGTACTTC.

This chain links TRBV4-2 with TRBJ2-2; D is uncertain. CDR1 is LGHNA and CDR2 is YNFKEQ in the germline V gene. CDR3 length: 13 residues. The germline V and J ends were trimmed by 4 bases and 3 bases, with 6 bases remaining between them. The CDR3, as DNA: TGTGCCAGCAGCCGCCCTTACACCGGGGAGCTGTTTTTT. This sequence encodes CASSRPYTGELFF.

This chain connects TRBV7-8 to TRBJ2-7, with no clear D. The germline V and J ends were trimmed by 3 bases and 4 bases, with 19 bases remaining between them. From germline, CDR1 is SGHVS and CDR2 FQNEAQ. This CDR3 has 16 amino acids. The CDR3: CASSLIRPQRPYEQYF. CDR3 nucleotide sequence: TGTGCCAGCAGCTTGATCCGCCCCCAACGTCCATACGAGCAGTACTTC.

The chain couples TRBV28 to TRBJ1-2; D is unresolved. The CDR3 has 13 residues. Per germline, CDR1 MDHEN and CDR2 SYDVKM. V shed 5 bases and J shed 0 bases, with 7 bases lying between them. The CDR3 DNA reads TGTGCCAGCAGTGTCGGGACTAACTATGGCTACACCTTC. It yields the protein CASSVGTNYGYTF.

The chain recombines TRBV5-6 with TRBJ1-1; TRBD1 matches at 7 bases. The CDR3 is 15 residues long. V was clipped by 4 bases and J by 0 bases; unmatched bases: 6. CDR1 and CDR2 from the germline V gene are SGHDT and YYEEEE. CDR3 nucleotides: TGTGCCAGCAGCGTCGGACAGGTGTTGAACACTGAAGCTTTCTTT. This codes for CASSVGQVLNTEAFF. Full variable domain (outside the CDR3, taken from reference TRBV5-6 and TRBJ1-1): DAGVTQSPTHLIKTRGQQVTLRCSPKSGHDTVSWYQQALGQGPQFIFQYYEEEERQRGNFPDRFSGHQFPNYSSELNVNALLLGDSALYLCASSVGQVLNTEAFFGQGTRLTVV.

The genes are TRBV5-6 and TRBJ2-3; 12 bases are shared with TRBD2. The CDR3 has 17 amino acids. Trimming cost V 2 bases and J 5 bases; bases outside gene matches: 9. The germline V gene encodes CDR1 SGHDT and CDR2 YYEEEE. The CDR3 coding sequence is TGTGCCAGCAGCTTAGAGCGGCTAGCGGGAGGGTTAGATACGCAGTATTTT. It specifies CASSLERLAGGLDTQYF.

The V call is TRBV7-3, the J call TRBJ2-2; tentatively, D is TRBD2 (5 bases). CDR1 and CDR2 (germline): SGHTA, FQGTGA. The CDR3 runs to 15 residues. Between the trimmed V and J ends, which lost 3 bases and 0 bases, there was a span of 8 bases. CDR3 region: CASSLTGANTGELFF. The CDR3 coding sequence is TGTGCCAGCAGCTTGACCGGGGCGAACACCGGGGAGCTGTTTTTT.

V is TRBV30 and J is TRBJ1-4, with 7 nucleotides matching TRBD1. The CDR3 extends over 16 amino acids. The germline gives CDR1 GTSNPN, CDR2 SVGIG (reference sequence). With V trimmed by 7 bases and J by 5 bases, 16 bases remained unmatched. DNA for the CDR3: TGTGCCTTTGGAAGGATTCCCGGGACAGAAAATGAAAAACTGTTTTTT. Encoded protein: CAFGRIPGTENEKLFF.

On this clone itself: An end of the junction differs from the germline gene, which may be a read error. The chain uses TRBV6-5 and TRBJ1-2; weak D call: TRBD1 (5 bases). Germline CDR1 reads MNHEY; CDR2 reads SVGAGI. This CDR3 region has 13 residues. The CDR3 DNA reads TGTACCAGCAGTTCCCAGGGTCACTATGGCTACACCTTC. It specifies CTSSSQGHYGYTF.

DNA for the CDR3: TGTGCCAGTAGTATAGGAACTCCAGCGGGATCTTCCTACGAGCAGTACTTC. This codes for CASSIGTPAGSSYEQYF. This sequence joins TRBV19 and TRBJ2-7; the match to TRBD2 covers 7 bases. Looked up from germline, CDR1 is LNHDA and CDR2 is SQIVND (reference sequence). The trim removed 1 base at V and 1 base at J, leaving 10 bases unmatched. This CDR3 spans 17 amino acids. The full variable domain, completed using reference TRBV19 and TRBJ2-7, is DGGITQSPKYLFRKEGQNVTLSCEQNLNHDAMYWYRQDPGQGLRLIYYSQIVNDFQKGDIAEGYSVSREKKESFPLTVTSAQKNPTAFYLCASSIGTPAGSSYEQYFGPGTRLTVT.

V gene TRBV5-1 combines with J gene TRBJ1-6, with D tentatively TRBD1 (6 bases). CDR1 and CDR2 from the germline V gene are SGHRS and YFSETQ. Trimming stripped 3 bases from V and 10 bases from J, with 14 bases between. The CDR3 sequence is 14 residues long. CDR3 nucleotides: TGCGCCAGCAGCTCGGGGGACACCAAATCACCCCTCCACTTT. Amino acids: CASSSGDTKSPLHF.

The chain couples TRBV6-5 to TRBJ2-3; 8 bases match TRBD2. Trimming at V came to 6 bases and at J to 4 bases, leaving 9 bases not matched to a gene. The germline gives CDR1 MNHEY, CDR2 SVGAGI. The length of the CDR3 is 15 residues. CDR3 sequence: CASSRLLGRADTQYF. For the CDR3, the DNA is TGTGCCAGCAGCCGACTACTCGGGAGGGCAGATACGCAGTATTTT.

The chain carries TRBV19 and TRBJ2-1; tentatively, D is TRBD1 or TRBD2 (5 bases each). CDR3 length equals 14 residues. Germline CDR1 reads LNHDA; CDR2 reads SQIVND (reference sequence). Trimming removed 5 bases from V and 5 bases from J, with 13 bases in between. The CDR3 bases are TGTGCCAGTAGTGGGGGAGCTAGGGACAATGAGCAGTTCTTC. It encodes CASSGGARDNEQFF.

This clone has only one observation. The gene calls are TRBV9 and TRBJ1-3, with D maybe TRBD1 (5 bases). The CDR3 extends over 16 amino acids. Germline values: CDR1 SGDLS, CDR2 YYNGEE. Trimming shortened V by 4 bases and J by 4 bases, and 18 bases separated the two germline ends. The CDR3 loop is CASSPGVRVDGNTIYF. DNA for the CDR3: TGTGCCAGCAGCCCGGGGGTGAGGGTTGACGGAAACACCATATATTTT. Using reference TRBV9 and TRBJ1-3 for the parts outside the CDR3, the full variable domain is DSGVTQTPKHLITATGQRVTLRCSPRSGDLSVYWYQQSLDQGLQFLIQYYNGEERAKGNILERFSAQQFPDLHSELNLSSLELGDSALYFCASSPGVRVDGNTIYFGEGSWLTVV.

The V call is TRBV9, the J call TRBJ1-1, with TRBD1 identical over 7 bases. This CDR3 has 14 amino acids. Germline V gene sequence: CDR1 SGDLS, CDR2 YYNGEE. Losses at the gene ends were 0 bases for V and 4 bases for J; bases not matched to a gene: 3. The CDR3 coding sequence is TGTGCCAGCAGCGTAGGAGGGGGCCCCACTGAAGCTTTCTTT. Encoded protein: CASSVGGGPTEAFF.

The chain links TRBV5-1 to TRBJ2-7, with unresolved D. CDR1 and CDR2 (germline): SGHRS, YFSETQ. This CDR3 has 16 amino acids. V was shortened by 0 bases and J by 6 bases, with 19 bases between the two germline ends. The CDR3 is CASSLALDPSVGEQYF. CDR3 in DNA: TGCGCCAGCAGCTTGGCTTTGGACCCGTCGGTTGGCGAGCAGTACTTC.

The genes are TRBV5-1 and TRBJ2-5; the D gene could be TRBD1 or TRBD2 (5 bases each). Germline V gene data show CDR1 as SGHRS and CDR2 as YFSETQ. The length of the CDR3 is 15 residues. V was cut by 1 base and J by 1 base, with 11 bases left in between. The CDR3 protein is CASSLLLGTQETQYF. CDR3 DNA: TGCGCCAGCAGCTTGTTGCTAGGGACCCAAGAGACCCAGTACTTC.

This clone showed up just once. The chain is built from TRBV7-2 and TRBJ2-5; TRBD2 might be the D (5 bases). CDR3 length equals 14 residues. Deletions cut 5 bases from V and 1 base from J, with 11 bases between. Germline values: CDR1 SGHTA, CDR2 FQGNSA. The CDR3, as DNA: TGTGCCAGCAGCGAGCGGCGGCTCCAAGAGACCCAGTACTTC. Its protein product is CASSERRLQETQYF. Drawing the rest from reference TRBV7-2 and TRBJ2-5, the complete variable domain is GAGVSQSPSNKVTEKGKDVELRCDPISGHTALYWYRQSLGQGLEFLIYFQGNSAPDKSGLPSDRFSAERTGGSVSTLTIQRTQQEDSAVYLCASSERRLQETQYFGPGTRLLVL.

This chain connects TRBV9 to TRBJ2-7; tentatively, D is TRBD1 or TRBD2 (6 bases each). The CDR3 contains 17 residues. Between the trimmed V and J ends, which lost 4 bases and 2 bases, there was a span of 22 bases. Germline lookup yields CDR1 SGDLS and CDR2 YYNGEE. DNA of the CDR3: TGTGCCAGCAGCCCCCAGAGGGGGGACTCTCAGGCCTACGAGCAGTACTTC. Translation: CASSPQRGDSQAYEQYF.

This clone was counted a single time. Other DNA sequences in this specimen translate into the identical CDR3. This sequence joins TRBV20-1 and TRBJ2-3, with unresolved D. Germline V CDR1 and CDR2: DFQATT, SNEGSKA (reference sequence). This CDR3 comprises 11 residues. V shed 2 bases and J shed 3 bases, with 3 bases lying between them. This CDR3 is CSARKTDTQYF. CDR3 in DNA: TGCAGTGCTAGAAAGACAGATACGCAGTATTTT.

This clone was detected once. This rearrangement joins TRBV2 to TRBJ2-3; 7 bases agree with TRBD2. Germline CDR1 and CDR2: SNHLY and FYNNEI. The ends lost 5 bases at V and 1 base at J; junction bases unmatched: 3. This CDR3 region has 14 residues. CDR3 coding DNA: TGTGCCAGCAGTAGAGCGGGGCGCACAGATACGCAGTATTTT. Amino acids: CASSRAGRTDTQYF.

This rearrangement joins TRBV7-2 to TRBJ2-7; D may be TRBD2 (6 bases). Trimming pared 3 bases from V and 2 bases from J, leaving 8 bases between. Germline V lookup: CDR1 SGHTA, CDR2 FQGNSA. The CDR3 runs to 13 residues. The CDR3 protein is CASSFGGAYEQYF. Written as DNA, the CDR3 is TGTGCCAGCAGCTTCGGCGGGGCCTACGAGCAGTACTTC.

V usage is TRBV5-1 and J usage is TRBJ2-3; 7 nucleotides align to TRBD2. The CDR3 loop spans 15 amino acids. V trimming: 0 bases; J trimming: 4 bases; junction bases outside the gene matches: 5. The germline V gene has CDR1 SGHRS and CDR2 YFSETQ. CDR3 loop: CASSLAAGVADTQYF. In DNA, the CDR3 is TGCGCCAGCAGCTTGGCGGCGGGAGTGGCAGATACGCAGTATTTT.

The chain carries TRBV5-1 and TRBJ1-3; D is unresolved. The V and J ends lost 7 bases and 0 bases respectively, with 11 bases between them. The CDR3 has 14 residues. Germline V gene lookup returns CDR1 SGHRS and CDR2 YFSETQ. CDR3 bases: TGCGCCAGCTCGGCGGGTAGCTCTGGAAACACCATATATTTT. Translation gives CASSAGSSGNTIYF.